This T cell receptor beta chain was identified during a study of cytomegalovirus exposure and HLA in healthy donors. Study details: The early release's HLA-typed donors yielded 65 million to 85 million unique TCRs. Points from the study as a whole: The only immune exposure information that was available was CMV serostatus. In a later analysis, 15,000 to 20,000 TCR beta sequences were associated with HLA alleles at 0.05 false discovery rate. Later analysis demonstrated an association between a missense DCLRE1C variant and TCR beta V- and J-gene trimming.

Between the trimmed V and J ends, which lost 5 bases and 4 bases, there was a span of 14 bases. Per germline, CDR1 SGHAT and CDR2 FQNNGV. The CDR3 is 14 residues long. It was with 60 Vbeta and 13 Jbeta primers that the PCR ran. Some clones are missing from TCRdb's copy, which holds only in-frame ones; the method was immunoSEQ multiplex PCR. The table shows about 130,000 clones, with roughly 77% occurring only once. Concerning this clone itself: What it binds is unknown.

The gene calls are TRBV11-2 and TRBJ1-2, with no clear D. The material sequenced was PBMCs. This clonotype was obtained from a man aged 30-40 years in good health and CMV-seronegative. In DNA form, the CDR3 reads TGTGCCAGCAGCCAAGCCTCAGGCTTCTATGGCTACACCTTC. It yields the protein CASSQASGFYGYTF.